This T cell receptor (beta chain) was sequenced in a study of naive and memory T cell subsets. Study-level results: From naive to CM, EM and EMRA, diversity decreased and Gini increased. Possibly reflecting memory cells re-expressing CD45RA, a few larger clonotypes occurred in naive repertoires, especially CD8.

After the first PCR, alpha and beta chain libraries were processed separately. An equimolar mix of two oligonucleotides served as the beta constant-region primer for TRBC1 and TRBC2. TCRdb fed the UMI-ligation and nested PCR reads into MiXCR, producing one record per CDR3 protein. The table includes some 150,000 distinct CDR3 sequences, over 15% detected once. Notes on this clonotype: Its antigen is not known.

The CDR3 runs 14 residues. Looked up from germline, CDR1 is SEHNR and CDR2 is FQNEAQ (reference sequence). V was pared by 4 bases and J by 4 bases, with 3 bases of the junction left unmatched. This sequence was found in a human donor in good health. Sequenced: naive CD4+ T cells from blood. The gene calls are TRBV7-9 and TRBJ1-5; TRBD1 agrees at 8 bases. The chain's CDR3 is CASSSDRENQPQHF. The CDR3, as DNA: TGTGCCAGCAGCTCGGACAGGGAAAATCAGCCCCAGCATTTT. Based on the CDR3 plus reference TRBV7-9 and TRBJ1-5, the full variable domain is DTGVSQNPRHKITKRGQNVTFRCDPISEHNRLYWYRQTLGQGPEFLTYFQNEAQLEKSRLLSDRFSAERPKGSFSTLEIQRTEQGDSAMYLCASSSDRENQPQHFGDGTRLSIL.